This TCR beta chain came from a study of CD8+CD57+ T cells in acquired aplastic anemia. Those patients picked for sequencing had displayed CD8+CD57+ cell expansion on flow cytometry. Profiles of TCR beta VDJ and CDR3 were generated from a genomic DNA template. A single record per CDR3 protein comes from TCRdb applying MiXCR to the reads. The sample consists of approximately 470,000 distinct CDR3 sequences, roughly 34% of them appearing once. The sample holds many counts of this clonotype. Sample: sorted CD4+, CD8+, or CD8+CD57+ T cells (not recorded which) from PBMCs. This TCR came from a human donor with aplastic anemia.

The CDR3 region has the DNA TGTGCCAGCAGCTTTACGGGGTATGGCTACACCTTC. Its protein product is CASSFTGYGYTF. The chain combines TRBV7-2 with TRBJ1-2, with D uncertain. The length of the CDR3 is 12 residues. Germline-derived CDR1 and CDR2 are SGHTA and FQGNSA. Trimming stripped 3 bases from V and 5 bases from J, with 7 bases between.